One T cell receptor beta chain is described in this entry. V was trimmed by 4 bases and J by 2 bases, leaving 12 bases between them. The CDR3 spans 14 residues. Germline CDR1 reads SGHDN; CDR2 reads FVKESK. Profiling relied on immunoSEQ multiplex PCR, and the TCRdb table lists in-frame clones only, not all of them. This table has approximately 150,000 clones, around four fifths appearing once. The entry originates in a study of blood T cell repertoires in COVID-19. Sequenced input: peripheral blood. The sequence came from a woman of 80 years or more with COVID-19, enrolled during active disease. The chain uses TRBV14 and TRBJ2-7; perhaps TRBD1 as D (5 bases). Here the CDR3 DNA reads TGTGCCAGCAGCCCCGCAGGGCCTACCTACGAGCAGTACTTC. Translation gives CASSPAGPTYEQYF. The full variable domain, in which reference TRBV14 and TRBJ2-7 provide the parts outside the CDR3, is EAGVTQFPSHSVIEKGQTVTLRCDPISGHDNLYWYRRVMGKEIKFLLHFVKESKQDESGMPNNRFLAERTGGTYSTLKVQPAELEDSGVYFCASSPAGPTYEQYFGPGTRLTVT.